A selection of T cell receptor beta chains follows, all from one sample in a study of T-cell reconstitution after alpha-beta-depleted transplantation in children. TCRdb analysed the PCR reads with MiXCR anew, one entry per CDR3 protein. Of around 380,000 distinct CDR3 sequences listed, approximately 10% are singletons. Here the sequenced sample was PBMCs from the stem cell graft donor, taken from the stem cell graft. The receptors shown here come from a human donor who donated a stem cell graft to a child with acute myeloid leukemia. Each CDR3 is given with its conserved first and last residue. A D gene is named only where the DNA matches it firmly. The size of a clone is reported for some rows only, either as once, few or many, or as a class for expanded clones.

abundance	d_gene	v_gene	len	j_gene	CDR3nt	CDR3aa
many	NA	TRBV21-1	13	TRBJ1-1	TGTGCCAGCAGCAAAGATGGGACGGCCGAAGCTTTCTTT	CASSKDGTAEAFF
NA	TRBD2	TRBV27	17	TRBJ2-3	TGTGCCAGCAGTTCGGCGGGAGTTCGACTAGGCACAGATACGCAGTATTTT	CASSSAGVRLGTDTQYF
many	NA	TRBV7-8	12	TRBJ2-7	TGTGCCAGCAGCTGGCCTAGCTACGAGCAGTACTTC	CASSWPSYEQYF
NA	TRBD2	TRBV7-2	12	TRBJ2-4	TGTGCCAGCAGCTTAATGGGACTACCTCAGTACTTC	CASSLMGLPQYF
NA	NA	TRBV27	14	TRBJ1-5	TGTGCCAGCAGTTTTGGAGGGGTTCATCAGCCCCAGCATTTT	CASSFGGVHQPQHF
NA	TRBD1	TRBV5-1	15	TRBJ1-1	TGCGCCAGCAGCTTGGGACAGGGTGGGACCACTGAAGCTTTCTTT	CASSLGQGGTTEAFF
few	NA	TRBV20-1	15	TRBJ2-1	TGCAGTGCTAGGGACGGCCTAGCGAATTACAATGAGCAGTTCTTC	CSARDGLANYNEQFF
NA	NA	TRBV5-1	14	TRBJ1-5	TGCGCCAGCAGGTTGGGGCCAGTCAATCAGCCCCAGCATTTT	CASRLGPVNQPQHF
many	TRBD2	TRBV20-1	14	TRBJ2-2	TGCAGTGCCACGACTAGCGGGAGGGCCGGGGAGCTGTTTTTT	CSATTSGRAGELFF
NA	NA	TRBV4-1	14	TRBJ1-6	TGCGCCAGCAGTAACACAGGGCGCGGATCACCCCTCCACTTT	CASSNTGRGSPLHF
few	NA	TRBV7-9	16	TRBJ1-1	TGTGCCAGCAGCCCCTGGGCGGCCCAGTTGAACACTGAAGCTTTCTTT	CASSPWAAQLNTEAFF
NA	NA	TRBV9	14	TRBJ2-3	TGTGCCAGCAGCGCATCGGACCACACAGATACGCAGTATTTT	CASSASDHTDTQYF
few	NA	TRBV20-1	13	TRBJ2-1	TGCAGTGCTAGAGATGTTGGTCGCAATGAGCAGTTCTTC	CSARDVGRNEQFF
many	NA	TRBV7-6	12	TRBJ1-1	TGTGCCAGCAGCTTATTCCCTGGTGAAGCTTTCTTT	CASSLFPGEAFF
NA	NA	TRBV29-1	11	TRBJ2-1	TGCAGCGTTGATGGGGAGACTGAGCAGTTCTTC	CSVDGETEQFF
many	NA	TRBV20-1	15	TRBJ2-1	TGCAGTGCTCCACCAGCGGCGAGCTCCTACAATGAGCAGTTCTTC	CSAPPAASSYNEQFF
NA	TRBD1	TRBV12-3/TRBV12-4	16	TRBJ2-1	TGTGCCAGCAGTTTATACGCCGGACAGGGGGGCAATGAGCAGTTCTTC	CASSLYAGQGGNEQFF
NA	TRBD2	TRBV3-1	17	TRBJ2-3	TGTGCCAGCAGCCAAGTGGCGAGCGGGAGGGAAACAGATACGCAGTATTTT	CASSQVASGRETDTQYF
many	NA	TRBV27	13	TRBJ2-2	TGTGCCAGCAGTTTTAAGGGCACCGGGGAGCTGTTTTTT	CASSFKGTGELFF
NA	TRBD2	TRBV20-1	14	TRBJ2-2	TGCAGTGCGCGACTAGCGGGTGTAACCGGGGAGCTGTTTTTT	CSARLAGVTGELFF
few	TRBD1	TRBV19	15	TRBJ2-2	TGTGCCAGTAGTCCAGGGACAGATTCTATTGGGGAGCTGTTTTTT	CASSPGTDSIGELFF
NA	NA	TRBV7-3	15	TRBJ2-2	TGTGCCAGCAGCCCTCCCGGGGGTCGGACCGGGGAGCTGTTTTTT	CASSPPGGRTGELFF
NA	NA	TRBV3-1	17	TRBJ1-3	TGTGCCAGCAGCCAAGTTGCCGGGTTTGCGTATGGAAACACCATATATTTT	CASSQVAGFAYGNTIYF
NA	NA	TRBV6-2/TRBV6-3	15	TRBJ2-1	TGTGCCAGCAGTTACGGGACTGGCGGGAACAATGAGCAGTTCTTC	CASSYGTGGNNEQFF
NA	TRBD1	TRBV5-1	16	TRBJ2-1	TGCGCCAGCAGCCCCCTACGACAGGGGCAGGGCAATGAGCAGTTCTTC	CASSPLRQGQGNEQFF
NA	TRBD1	TRBV4-1	16	TRBJ1-2	TGCGCCAGCAGCCTAGAAACAGGGGGCTTTACGTATGGCTACACCTTC	CASSLETGGFTYGYTF
many	NA	TRBV19	14	TRBJ2-3	TGTGCCAGTAGTATTCTTCCAGGGTCAGATACGCAGTATTTT	CASSILPGSDTQYF
many	NA	TRBV5-1	13	TRBJ2-7	TGCGCCAGCAGCTCGAACCGACGGTACGAGCAGTACTTC	CASSSNRRYEQYF
NA	TRBD1	TRBV18	14	TRBJ2-7	TGTGCCAGCTCACCACAGACAGGGAGCCGGGAGCAGTACTTC	CASSPQTGSREQYF
few	NA	TRBV24-1	13	TRBJ2-5	TGTGCCACCAGTGACACGGGAGAAGAGACCCAGTACTTC	CATSDTGEETQYF
few	TRBD2	TRBV25-1	16	TRBJ2-3	TGTGCCAGCAGGTTGACTAGCGCGGCTAAAACAGATACGCAGTATTTT	CASRLTSAAKTDTQYF
few	NA	TRBV27	14	TRBJ2-7	TGTGCCAGCAGTTATCAGGGAGTCCACTACGAGCAGTACTTC	CASSYQGVHYEQYF
few	TRBD2	TRBV5-1	17	TRBJ2-7	TGCGCCAGCAGCCCAGGCGGTGGTGCGGGAGTGTACTACGAGCAGTACTTC	CASSPGGGAGVYYEQYF
NA	NA	TRBV7-9	15	TRBJ1-4	TGTGCCAGCAGCTCGACTGAGGATACCACCAACACACTGTTTTTT	CASSSTEDTTNTLFF
NA	NA	TRBV29-1	13	TRBJ1-5	TGCAGCGTTCTGACCGTGGGGAATCAGCCCCAGCATTTT	CSVLTVGNQPQHF
few	NA	TRBV20-1	13	TRBJ2-5	TGCAGTGCTAGATCCGTGGGGAGAGAGACCCAGTACTTC	CSARSVGRETQYF
NA	NA	TRBV5-1	17	TRBJ2-1	TGCGCCAGCAGCTTGGCCGGGCGAAAGAGCTCCTACAATGAGCAGTTCTTC	CASSLAGRKSSYNEQFF
many	TRBD2	TRBV7-9	13	TRBJ2-1	TGTGCCAGCAGCTTAGGACTAGCGGGGGAGCAGTTCTTC	CASSLGLAGEQFF
few	NA	TRBV5-1	15	TRBJ2-1	TGCGCCAGCAGCAACGATTTAACAGGGAGGAATGAGCAGTTCTTC	CASSNDLTGRNEQFF
NA	NA	TRBV9	15	TRBJ2-1	TGTGCCAGCAGCGTGGCGGGGGCCTTTTTCAATGAGCAGTTCTTC	CASSVAGAFFNEQFF